The present T cell receptor (beta chain) was sequenced within a study of blood T cell repertoires in COVID-19. Clones were sequenced by immunoSEQ multiplex PCR, and TCRdb holds only the in-frame ones, with some missing. The sample has about 150,000 clones, around 84% seen once; the top ten hold around 7.9%. The sequenced material came from PBMCs or T cells enriched from blood (not recorded which). The receptor's source is a man aged 50-60 years who had recovered from COVID-19.

The CDR3 DNA reads TGTGCCAGCTCACCACCCCAGACGGGTATGAACACTGAAGCTTTCTTT. Amino acid sequence: CASSPPQTGMNTEAFF. This chain connects TRBV18 to TRBJ1-1, with D uncertain. Trimming removed 0 bases at V and 0 bases at J, with 11 bases between. This CDR3 is 16 amino acids long. CDR1 is KGHSH and CDR2 is LQKENI in the germline V gene.